One and the same sample provided the 24 T cell receptor beta chains below, sequenced in a study of shared clonotypes between healthy human individuals. CD45RO-negative cells were positively selected for CCR7, leaving out terminally differentiated effector memory CD45RA+ cells. Sequencing was performed with immunoSEQ multiplex PCR; in TCRdb, only in-frame clones are kept and a portion is missing. Of 1.5 million to 2.5 million clones listed, about 95% are singletons. Specimen: naive CD8+ T cells sorted from blood. The receptors shown here come from a man between 18 and 29 years old in good health.

Here the CDR3 reads CASSFRRHGPSYEQYF. The DNA for the CDR3 is TGTGCCAGCAGCTTCCGTCGACACGGGCCCTCCTACGAGCAGTACTTC. The genes are TRBV5-6 and TRBJ2-7; D remains unclear. V was clipped by 2 bases and J by 0 bases, with 15 bases between them. The CDR3 has 16 amino acids. CDR1 is SGHDT and CDR2 is YYEEEE in the germline V gene.

This chain links TRBV4-3 with TRBJ1-1, with unresolved D. Germline CDR1 and CDR2: LGHNA and YSLEER. This CDR3 has 13 amino acids. V shed 0 bases and J shed 7 bases, with 9 bases lying between them. CDR3 DNA: TGCGCCAGCAGCCAAGATAGCGGCTTTGAAGCTTTCTTT. Translating it yields CASSQDSGFEAFF.

This sequence joins TRBV6-6 and TRBJ1-2; 10 bases are a match to TRBD1. This CDR3 region has 15 residues. From germline, CDR1 is MNHNY and CDR2 SVGAGI (reference sequence). J was trimmed by 5 bases and V by 6 bases; bases with no gene match: 9. CDR3 amino acids: CASSLGTGAGYGYTF. Written as DNA, the CDR3 is TGTGCCAGCAGCCTTGGGACAGGGGCGGGGTATGGCTACACCTTC.

The rearrangement links TRBV5-8 to TRBJ2-1; 8 positions match TRBD2. Germline CDR1 and CDR2: SGHTS and YDEGEE. V trimming: 0 bases; J trimming: 3 bases; junction bases outside the gene matches: 2. CDR3 length: 15 residues. CDR3 in amino acids: CASSLGGGFYNEQFF. Written as DNA, the CDR3 is TGTGCCAGCAGCTTGGGCGGGGGGTTCTACAATGAGCAGTTCTTC.

The V call is TRBV7-2, the J call TRBJ2-1; 7 nucleotides match TRBD2. From germline, CDR1 is SGHTA and CDR2 FQGNSA. The CDR3 sequence is 16 residues long. The trim removed 1 base at V and 4 bases at J, leaving 7 bases unmatched. The CDR3 spells CASSLEAGDVYNEQFF. CDR3 coding DNA: TGTGCCAGCAGCTTAGAGGCGGGAGACGTTTACAATGAGCAGTTCTTC.

This chain connects TRBV9 to TRBJ2-1; 8 bases match TRBD2. Germline V gene lookup returns CDR1 SGDLS and CDR2 YYNGEE. V gave up 8 bases and J gave up 8 bases; unmatched junction bases: 12. CDR3 length: 14 amino acids. CDR3 region: CASNPGGRGYEQFF. DNA of the CDR3: TGTGCCAGTAACCCGGGGGGGCGTGGGTATGAGCAGTTCTTC.

This sequence joins TRBV6-6 and TRBJ2-7, with 8 bases that match TRBD2. Germline V gives CDR1 MNHNY, CDR2 SVGAGI (reference sequence). V dropped 7 bases and J dropped 2; count of bases not matched to a gene: 7. The CDR3 extends over 14 amino acids. The CDR3 DNA follows: TGTGCCAGCACCATAAATAGCGGGACCTACGAGCAGTACTTC. Its translation is CASTINSGTYEQYF.

The chain uses TRBV4-1 and TRBJ2-3, with D uncertain. This CDR3 is 15 amino acids long. Germline CDR1 is MGHRA and CDR2 is YSYEKL. Trimming removed 0 bases from V and 1 base from J, with 8 bases in between. The CDR3 nucleotides read TGCGCCAGCAGCCAAGATAGACTTGGCACAGATACGCAGTATTTT. Residues: CASSQDRLGTDTQYF.

The gene calls are TRBV9 and TRBJ2-6; unclear D gene. The germline V gene encodes CDR1 SGDLS and CDR2 YYNGEE. Trimming removed 1 base from V and 4 bases from J, with 9 bases in between. The CDR3 is 15 amino acids. The CDR3 coding sequence is TGTGCCAGCAGCGTATACGGGTCAGGGGCCAACGTCCTGACTTTC. Translation: CASSVYGSGANVLTF.

The chain is built from TRBV6-5 and TRBJ2-7; 9 nucleotides line up with TRBD1. V shed 6 bases and J 6 bases; nucleotides not matched to a gene: 6. The CDR3 has 13 amino acids. Germline values: CDR1 MNHEY, CDR2 SVGAGI. CDR3 amino acids: CASSLGQGLEQYF. The CDR3 nucleotides read TGTGCCAGCAGCCTCGGACAGGGGCTCGAGCAGTACTTC.

The rearrangement joins TRBV7-9 to TRBJ2-1; D is ambiguous. The CDR3 contains 14 residues. CDR1 SEHNR and CDR2 FQNEAQ come from the germline V gene (reference sequence). The V end lost 4 bases, the J end lost 1 base, and 8 bases lay between the germline ends. CDR3 protein: CASSSQESYNEQFF. The CDR3 region has the DNA TGTGCCAGCAGCTCCCAGGAATCCTACAATGAGCAGTTCTTC.

The chain recombines TRBV27 with TRBJ1-1; D remains ambiguous. Germline V gene sequence: CDR1 MNHEY, CDR2 SMNVEV (reference sequence). The CDR3 spans 11 residues. Trimming pared 7 bases from V and 8 bases from J, leaving 11 bases between. CDR3 bases: TGTGCCAGCAACTTCGGGAGAGAAGCTTTCTTT. Translated, it gives CASNFGREAFF.

The rearrangement links TRBV13 to TRBJ2-5, with TRBD2 matching 8 bases. The DNA matches TRBJ2-7 better at its end, which makes the J call doubtful. CDR1 and CDR2 (germline): PRHDT, FYEKMQ (reference sequence). This CDR3 region has 15 residues. CDR3 nucleotide sequence: TGTGCCAGCAGCTCCCTCGTGACTAGCGACTACGAGCAGTACTTC. It encodes CASSSLVTSDYEQYF.

A word on this clone: The junction shows a germline mismatch at one end, possibly a read error. The gene calls are TRBV7-7 and TRBJ1-5; TRBD1 aligns across 11 bases. This CDR3 region has 15 residues. Per the germline V gene, CDR1 is SSHAT and CDR2 is FNYEAQ (reference sequence). The CDR3, as DNA: TGTGCTAGCAGCTTAGGGGGACAGGGGGATCAGCCCCAGCATTTT. Translated: CASSLGGQGDQPQHF.

This chain links TRBV28 with TRBJ1-2; weak D call: TRBD1 (5 bases). The germline V and J ends were trimmed by 4 bases and 5 bases, with 11 bases remaining between them. The CDR3 length is 13 residues. CDR1 and CDR2 from the germline V gene are MDHEN and SYDVKM. CDR3 sequence (DNA): TGTGCCAGCAGTTACCAGGGTCGGTATGGCTACACCTTC. Protein sequence: CASSYQGRYGYTF.

The genes are TRBV6-1 and TRBJ1-6; TRBD1 matches 8 bases. This CDR3 is built from 11 residues. The V segment lost 5 bases and the J segment 15 bases; nucleotides outside the gene matches: 3. Germline values: CDR1 MNHNS, CDR2 SASEGT. The CDR3 coding sequence is TGTGCCAGCAGTTCCGGACAGGGCCTCCACTTT. It encodes CASSSGQGLHF.

The rearrangement links TRBV9 to TRBJ2-5; the match to TRBD2 covers 13 bases. Germline V gene sequence: CDR1 SGDLS, CDR2 YYNGEE. The CDR3 sequence is 14 residues long. Trimming removed 0 bases from V and 9 bases from J; junction bases left unmatched: 2. The CDR3 loop reads CASSVELAGGPQYF. Written as DNA, the CDR3 is TGTGCCAGCAGCGTAGAACTAGCGGGGGGGCCCCAGTACTTC.

The chain carries TRBV4-1 and TRBJ1-6; 10 bases are shared with TRBD1. This CDR3 region has 18 residues. Germline V gene sequence: CDR1 MGHRA, CDR2 YSYEKL. With 0 bases clipped from V and 4 bases from J, the junction kept 6 bases outside the gene matches. The DNA for the CDR3 is TGCGCCAGCAGCCAAGAAACCGGGACAGGGGTTTATAATTCACCCCTCCACTTT. This codes for CASSQETGTGVYNSPLHF.

The genes are TRBV5-4 and TRBJ1-1; perhaps TRBD1 as D (5 bases). CDR3 length equals 15 residues. Germline lookup yields CDR1 SGHNT and CDR2 YYREEE (reference sequence). V was shortened by 4 bases and J by 1 base, with 14 bases between the two germline ends. CDR3 residues: CASSLLGVGNTEAFF. The CDR3 bases are TGTGCCAGCAGCCTCCTGGGGGTCGGGAACACTGAAGCTTTCTTT.

In this sample, this clone turned up a few times. The rearrangement links TRBV4-1 to TRBJ1-3, with D tentatively TRBD1 (5 bases). Germline V gene sequence: CDR1 MGHRA, CDR2 YSYEKL. V was shortened by 1 base and J by 8 bases, with 15 bases between the two germline ends. This CDR3 contains 15 residues. Here the CDR3 reads CASSQVPGTGYTIYF. In nucleotides, the CDR3 is TGCGCCAGCAGCCAAGTTCCAGGGACCGGATACACCATATATTTT.

In DNA form, the CDR3 reads TGTGCCTGGAGTGGACTAGCGGGAGTAAGGGTGGAAGAGACCCAGTACTTC. It codes for CAWSGLAGVRVEETQYF. The chain has TRBV30 and TRBJ2-5; the match to TRBD2 covers 12 bases. The CDR3 extends over 17 amino acids. Germline V CDR1 and CDR2: GTSNPN, SVGIG (reference sequence). With V trimmed by 1 base and J by 3 bases, 9 bases remained unmatched.

This sequence joins TRBV5-5 and TRBJ1-3; D not certain. V was pared by 3 bases and J by 0 bases, with 10 bases between. The CDR3 spans 15 residues. CDR1 SGHKS and CDR2 YYEKEE come from the germline V gene (reference sequence). The chain's CDR3 is CASSSNPNSGNTIYF. CDR3 nucleotides: TGTGCCAGCAGCTCCAATCCAAACTCTGGAAACACCATATATTTT.

The table lists this clone with a count of one. Different DNA sequences within this sample yield the same CDR3. The chain links TRBV27 to TRBJ2-1; 8 bases align to TRBD1. CDR1 is MNHEY, CDR2 SMNVEV, per germline (reference sequence). The CDR3 loop spans 15 amino acids. The J segment lost 2 bases and the V segment lost 2 bases, leaving 2 bases of the junction unmatched. CDR3 residues: CASSLGQGPYNEQFF. The DNA for the CDR3 is TGTGCCAGCAGTTTAGGACAGGGCCCCTACAATGAGCAGTTCTTC.

The rearrangement uses TRBV7-2 and TRBJ1-1; D is ambiguous. V lost 1 base to trimming and J lost 1 base, with 4 bases between them. This CDR3 is built from 13 residues. Germline CDR1 and CDR2: SGHTA and FQGNSA. Written as DNA, the CDR3 is TGTGCCAGCAGCTTAGACGCGAACACTGAAGCTTTCTTT. Translation gives CASSLDANTEAFF. Based on the CDR3 plus reference TRBV7-2 and TRBJ1-1, the full variable domain is GAGVSQSPSNKVTEKGKDVELRCDPISGHTALYWYRQSLGQGLEFLIYFQGNSAPDKSGLPSDRFSAERTGGSVSTLTIQRTQQEDSAVYLCASSLDANTEAFFGQGTRLTVV.